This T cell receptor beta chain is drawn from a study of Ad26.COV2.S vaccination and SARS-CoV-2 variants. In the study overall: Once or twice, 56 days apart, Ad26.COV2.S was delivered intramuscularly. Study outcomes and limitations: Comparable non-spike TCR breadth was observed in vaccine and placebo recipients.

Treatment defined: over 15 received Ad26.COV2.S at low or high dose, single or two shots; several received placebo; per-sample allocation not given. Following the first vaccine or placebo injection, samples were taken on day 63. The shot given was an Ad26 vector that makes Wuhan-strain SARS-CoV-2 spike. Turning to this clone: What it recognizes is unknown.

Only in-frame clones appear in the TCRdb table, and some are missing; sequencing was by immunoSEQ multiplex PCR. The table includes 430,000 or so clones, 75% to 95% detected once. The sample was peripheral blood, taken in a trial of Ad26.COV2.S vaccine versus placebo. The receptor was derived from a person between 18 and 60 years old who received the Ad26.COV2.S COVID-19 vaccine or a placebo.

The CDR3 DNA reads TGTGCCAGTAGTATCTTCTCACTAGCGGGAGGTCCCGGGGAGCTGTTTTTT. Encoded protein: CASSIFSLAGGPGELFF. The chain is built from TRBV19 and TRBJ2-2, with 12 bases matching TRBD2. With V trimmed by 3 bases and J by 6 bases, 8 bases remained unmatched. Germline loops: CDR1 LNHDA, CDR2 SQIVND (reference sequence). The CDR3 extends over 17 amino acids. The entire variable domain, with the rest obtained from reference TRBV19 and TRBJ2-2, is as follows: DGGITQSPKYLFRKEGQNVTLSCEQNLNHDAMYWYRQDPGQGLRLIYYSQIVNDFQKGDIAEGYSVSREKKESFPLTVTSAQKNPTAFYLCASSIFSLAGGPGELFFGEGSRLTVL.